Reported below is one TCR beta chain. This receptor's antigen is unknown. Nothing much larger sits one base from this clone, and base qualities are not available. This specimen comes from a study of blood T cell repertoires in COVID-19 (dated by TCRdb to between 2020 and 2021). About the full investigation: Samples covering the acute and convalescent phases of COVID-19 were provided by collaborators in the United States, Italy and Spain. The material from the prospective study consisted of cDNA or gDNA derived from T cells, B-cell-depleted T cells, or PBMCs. Deeply sampled blood TCRbeta repertoires from subjects exposed to, actively infected with, or recovered from COVID-19 were included in the dataset. The repertoires were made available in a free public database intended to serve as a resource for research on the immune response to SARS-CoV-2. The samples were drawn from two sources: the first 160 participants of the ongoing ImmuneRACE study, and over 1,000 subjects contributed by 6 global collaborators. Sample metadata almost always included a de-identified subject ID, COVID-19 status, age in years and sex. Where available, HLA class I and class II types were taken from metadata supplied by the sample provider and were not determined by assay-based typing.

TCRbeta CDR3 regions were amplified from genomic DNA using the immunoSEQ Assay, a bias-controlled multiplex PCR. From the authors' description of their analysis: The number of nucleated cells in each sample was estimated by amplification of reference gene primers within the assay. To quantify the absolute abundance of each unique TCRbeta CDR3 rearrangement, sequence reads were collapsed and filtered. For each sample, productive Simpson clonality was calculated as the square root of Simpson's diversity index over productive rearrangements. Drawn from immuneACCESS, this table holds only the in-frame rearrangements with V and J called that TCRdb kept. Clones are partly lost; checked studies trace under half to an unresolved V gene and leave the rest unexplained. V and J calls plus clone size are reproduced from that table; the DNA served to infer D and trimming. The sample profile shows a few hundred thousand clones; around 90% of them were found once. The ten largest clones capture 0.95% to 1.5% of the sample.

Summary of the overall study and its limitations: How much clinical and demographic metadata was included differed by source and by participant, and the metadata was provided uncurated.

Between the V and J ends, shortened by 4 bases and 5 bases respectively, the junction contains 6 bases. The CDR3 sequence holds 12 residues, the cysteine and phenylalanine included. The sequence is cut down to CDR3 DNA, 36 bases in frame from base 1. Looking up the germline V gene yields CDR1 SGHRS and CDR2 YFSETQ. Each collaborating institution followed its own protocols to collect whole blood in K2EDTA tubes. For TCRbeta analysis, collaborators shipped samples as frozen whole blood, isolated PBMCs, or DNA extracted from either of those sample types. This sequence uses TRBV5-1 and TRBJ2-2; no confident D gene assignment can be made. This TCR derives from a man aged 35-49 years with acute or convalescent COVID-19. The sequenced sample consisted of peripheral blood. The bases are TGCGCCAGCAGCCCCGGGACCGGGGAGCTGTTTTTT. This encodes CASSPGTGELFF.